This TCR beta chain was recovered during a study of T cells in Graves' hyperthyroidism and ophthalmopathy (dated by TCRdb to the late 2010s). At the level of the whole study: Peripheral blood was sampled at the time of initial diagnosis, prior to any treatment. The 95 to 100 discovery patients were randomly split 7:3 into training and test sets. TCR V-J signatures able to tell the groups apart were searched for in a discovery cohort of 95 or so patients, of whom under 45 had Graves' ophthalmopathy and around 58 had stable Graves' hyperthyroidism. In addition, the study compared T-cell repertoires in thyroid tissue and in blood from several Graves' hyperthyroidism patients. Following sampling, methimazole starting at 30 mg daily was given to hyperthyroidism patients, and high-dose intravenous methylprednisolone was given to ophthalmopathy patients. The paper reports TCR Vbeta CDR3 sequencing of 140 or so peripheral blood samples: approximately 43 ophthalmopathy, under 80 hyperthyroidism and approximately 17 progressor patients. Prospective prediction of ophthalmopathy was tested in an independent validation cohort of approximately 19 hyperthyroidism patients and approximately 17 patients who later progressed to ophthalmopathy.

Stable Graves' hyperthyroidism was defined as the absence of progression to ophthalmopathy over 18 months of follow-up. The hyperthyroidism patients were between 18 and 65 years old and newly diagnosed, with a disease duration of less than 2 months. Any patient with an uncontrolled infection, another autoimmune disease, pregnancy or lactation was excluded. Diagnoses were established on the basis of clinical symptoms, serum thyroxine and TRAb, thyroid ultrasound, and orbital computed tomography. Ficoll-Paque density gradient centrifugation was used to isolate PBMCs from 8.5 to 10 ml of fresh peripheral blood. Total RNA was extracted with Trizol reagent, and quality was checked on an Agilent 2100 Bioanalyzer. Summary of the overall study and its limitations: Ophthalmopathy was separated from stable hyperthyroidism by a 13 V-J signature model, with 85% to 90% sensitivity and roughly 81% specificity obtained in cross-validation and 80%/75% obtained in testing. Blood samples also contained most of the expanded thyroid clonotypes (frequency above 0.001), which suggests that blood repertoires may reflect thyroid immune responses. In validation, progression to ophthalmopathy was predicted by the model with almost 71% sensitivity and 72% to 85% specificity, a median of approximately 6.5 months before onset. No statistical method was used to fix the sample size in advance, and group allocation was not hidden from the investigators.

The table lists this clonotype with a few counts. Its binding antigen is unknown. One base away there is no much larger clone; base qualities are not given. Amplification of TCR beta CDR3 regions was carried out from RNA transcripts. For the first round of RT-PCR on the TCR CDR3, the HTBI primer set was used together with the Qiagen OneStep RT-PCR kit. Libraries were constructed in a second round of multiplex PCR, after which size selection and purification were performed. Libraries were sequenced paired-end with 100 bp reads on an Illumina HiSeq2000. Per the source publication's procedure: Raw data were processed with SOAPnuke, discarding reads with adapters, uncalled bases, mean Phred below 15, or no exact constant-primer or identifier match. COPE v1.2.5 was used to merge the high-quality paired reads, and each unique nucleotide sequence was defined as a clonotype. MiTCR v1.1 was used to align clonotypes to the IMGT TRBV, TRBD and TRBJ reference segments. The analysis was restricted to V-J combinations with a frequency above 0.0001, which together covered 99.2% of the repertoires. The TCS score was defined as F50 (clonal expansion) divided by E x V (chaos), with BLOSUM62-based TCRdist calculated between CDR3 peptides within each V-J. Welch's t-statistics and random forest reduced roughly 530 V-J features to about 12, which were used in a naive Bayes classifier (R e1071). Thyroid-blood repertoire similarity was quantified with the Morisita-Horn index. The public reads were reanalyzed by TCRdb: fastp trimming at Q25, MiXCR alignment, in-frame beta chains only. Records with the same CDR3 protein are collapsed into one entry carrying the most frequent genes and DNA. These V and J calls are TCRdb output, not the study's own analysis. The sample table shows about 840,000 distinct CDR3 sequences, and 38% are seen once. 8.9% of the sample comes from the top ten.

The receptor's source is a man between 18 and 35 years old with Graves' hyperthyroidism. Input material: blood.

The nucleotide sequence is TGTGCCAGTAGCCGGACGGGTCCACCCCTCCACTTT. It codes for CASSRTGPPLHF. This chain is built from TRBV19 and TRBJ1-6, with the D segment identity uncertain. The CDR3 goes from the cysteine to the phenylalanine over 12 residues. Only CDR3 DNA remains: 36 bases, in frame from the first base. V and J are truncated by 6 bases and 11 bases respectively, leaving an intervening sequence of 11 bases. CDR1 and CDR2 (LNHDA, SQIVND) derive from the germline V gene (reference sequence).